These T cell receptor beta chains were read from a single sample in a study of blood T cell repertoires in COVID-19. The assay was immunoSEQ multiplex PCR, and TCRdb's table has in-frame clones only and misses some. This sample carries over 200,000 clones, under 90% of them seen once, and the ten largest clones take 2.5% to 3%. Sequencing was carried out using peripheral blood. Receptors originate from a woman aged 40 to 55 with active or convalescent COVID-19. Both conserved end residues are part of each CDR3. A D gene is named only where the DNA matches it firmly. Part of the rows lack a size; the others show once, few, many or a class for expanded clones.

size: NA
D: TRBD2
V: TRBV3-1/TRBV3-2
J: TRBJ2-7
DNA: TGTGCCAGCAGCCATGAGGGACTAGCGTATTACGAGCAGTACTTC
CDR3: CASSHEGLAYYEQYF

size: NA
D: NA
V: TRBV4-2
J: TRBJ1-2
DNA: TGTGCCAGCAGCCCCGCAGACCCGGGGGACTATGGCTACACCTTC
CDR3: CASSPADPGDYGYTF

size: NA
D: TRBD1
V: TRBV6-5
J: TRBJ1-2
DNA: TGTGCCAGCAGACTGACAGGGGGCTATGGCTACACCTTC
CDR3: CASRLTGGYGYTF

size: once
D: NA
V: TRBV5-4
J: TRBJ2-7
DNA: TGTGCCAGCAGCCTTGACAGGTCCCCGTACGAGCAGTACTTC
CDR3: CASSLDRSPYEQYF

size: NA
D: TRBD1
V: TRBV11-2
J: TRBJ1-1
DNA: TGTGCCAGCAGCTTAGCGGGGGGGACAGGGGGCACTGAAGCTTTCTTT
CDR3: CASSLAGGTGGTEAFF

size: NA
D: NA
V: TRBV7-3
J: TRBJ1-1
DNA: TGTGCCAGCAGCTTAAATCCCACATCAGGTCCTGAAGCTTTCTTT
CDR3: CASSLNPTSGPEAFF

size: few
D: NA
V: TRBV29-1
J: TRBJ1-1
DNA: TGCAGCGTCTTGACAGCGAACACTGAAGCTTTCTTT
CDR3: CSVLTANTEAFF

size: NA
D: TRBD1
V: TRBV10-1
J: TRBJ1-2
DNA: TGCGCCAGCACCGATAGACAGGGGAGGGGAGGCTACACCTTC
CDR3: CASTDRQGRGGYTF

size: once
D: TRBD1
V: TRBV2
J: TRBJ1-4
DNA: TGTGCCAGCAGGGGAAGGGACAGGGGGGATGAAAAACTGTTTTTT
CDR3: CASRGRDRGDEKLFF

size: NA
D: NA
V: TRBV27
J: TRBJ2-7
DNA: TGTGCCAGCAGTTTATCCGGGGGAATTGGGAACGAGCAGTACTTC
CDR3: CASSLSGGIGNEQYF

size: NA
D: NA
V: TRBV18
J: TRBJ2-3
DNA: TGTGCCAGCTCACGGGTGCAGGGCCGGACAGATACGCAGTATTTT
CDR3: CASSRVQGRTDTQYF

size: NA
D: TRBD1
V: TRBV5-1
J: TRBJ1-6
DNA: TGCGCCAGCAGCGCACCGGGACAGGGCCATATCGATTATAATTCACCCCTCCACTTT
CDR3: CASSAPGQGHIDYNSPLHF

size: NA
D: TRBD1
V: TRBV15
J: TRBJ1-3
DNA: TGTGCCACCAGCAGAGACAGGGGGCCTGGAAACACCATATATTTT
CDR3: CATSRDRGPGNTIYF

size: NA
D: TRBD2
V: TRBV24-1
J: TRBJ2-2
DNA: TGTGCCACCAGTGGGAGGTCGGGAGGGGGAGCGAACACCGGGGAGCTGTTTTTT
CDR3: CATSGRSGGGANTGELFF

size: few
D: NA
V: TRBV21-1
J: TRBJ1-1
DNA: TGTGCCAGCAGCAAAGGCAAAGGGGATACTGAAGCTTTCTTT
CDR3: CASSKGKGDTEAFF

size: NA
D: NA
V: TRBV6-5
J: TRBJ1-2
DNA: TGTGCCAGCAGTCTAATACAGGAAGACTATGGCTACACCTTC
CDR3: CASSLIQEDYGYTF

size: NA
D: NA
V: TRBV6-5
J: TRBJ1-1
DNA: TGTGCCAGCAGTTACTCTATAACAGGGAGTGAAGCTTTCTTT
CDR3: CASSYSITGSEAFF

size: NA
D: NA
V: TRBV19
J: TRBJ1-5
DNA: TGTGCCAGTACCATAAACAGGGTCAATCAGCCCCAGCATTTT
CDR3: CASTINRVNQPQHF

size: NA
D: NA
V: TRBV28
J: TRBJ2-7
DNA: TGTGCCAGCAGTCCTCCGGGGGCCTACGAGCAGTACTTC
CDR3: CASSPPGAYEQYF

size: NA
D: NA
V: TRBV5-5
J: TRBJ2-3
DNA: TGTGCCAGCAGCCCCAGGGGAAGGAGGACAGATACGCAGTATTTT
CDR3: CASSPRGRRTDTQYF

size: NA
D: TRBD2
V: TRBV4-3
J: TRBJ2-1
DNA: TGCGCCAGCAGCCGCACTAGCGGGGGGGCCCATGAGCAGTTCTTC
CDR3: CASSRTSGGAHEQFF

size: NA
D: TRBD1
V: TRBV19
J: TRBJ1-5
DNA: TGTGCCAGTAGGGACAGGGAATCGGGCAATCAGCCCCAGCATTTT
CDR3: CASRDRESGNQPQHF

size: NA
D: TRBD2
V: TRBV19
J: TRBJ2-1
DNA: TGTGCCAGTAGTAAGACTAGCGGGATCAACAATGAGCAGTTCTTC
CDR3: CASSKTSGINNEQFF

size: NA
D: NA
V: TRBV5-1
J: TRBJ1-5
DNA: TGCGCCAGCAGCCACGAAGCGCTCTCGGGCAATCAGCCCCAGCATTTT
CDR3: CASSHEALSGNQPQHF

size: NA
D: NA
V: TRBV30
J: TRBJ1-4
DNA: TGTGCCTGGAGTGTAATAGCAACTAATGAAAAACTGTTTTTT
CDR3: CAWSVIATNEKLFF

size: NA
D: NA
V: TRBV25-1
J: TRBJ1-2
DNA: TGTGCCAGCAGTGACCCCTTTACAGGGCGGTATGGCTACACCTTC
CDR3: CASSDPFTGRYGYTF

size: once
D: TRBD2
V: TRBV7-9
J: TRBJ2-3
DNA: TGTGCCAGCAGCACGAGGACCGGGACTAGGGGTTCAGATACGCAGTATTTT
CDR3: CASSTRTGTRGSDTQYF

size: NA
D: TRBD2
V: TRBV5-1
J: TRBJ2-3
DNA: TGCGCCAGCAGCCGTAGCGGGGGAGACACAGATACGCAGTATTTT
CDR3: CASSRSGGDTDTQYF

size: few
D: TRBD1
V: TRBV27
J: TRBJ1-6
DNA: TGTGCCAGCAGTGAACAGGGGGGGAATTCACCCCTCCACTTT
CDR3: CASSEQGGNSPLHF

size: NA
D: TRBD2
V: TRBV2
J: TRBJ2-7
DNA: TGTGCCAGCAGCGACCCCGTGGGGACTAGCGGTACCTACGAGCAGTACTTC
CDR3: CASSDPVGTSGTYEQYF

size: NA
D: TRBD1
V: TRBV28
J: TRBJ1-2
DNA: TGTGCCAGCAGTTTGCCGTTATCGTACGGGGACAGCCTAAGAAACTATGGCTACACCTTC
CDR3: CASSLPLSYGDSLRNYGYTF

size: NA
D: NA
V: TRBV24-1
J: TRBJ1-2
DNA: TGTGCCACCAGTGCCCCCTCCCGGGAACCTGGCTACACCTTC
CDR3: CATSAPSREPGYTF

size: NA
D: NA
V: TRBV2
J: TRBJ2-2
DNA: TGTGCCAGCTCAAGGGGGAGAAACACCGGGGAGCTGTTTTTT
CDR3: CASSRGRNTGELFF

size: NA
D: NA
V: TRBV6-5
J: TRBJ1-1
DNA: TGTGCCAGCGGAGACAGGGAAGCTTTCTTT
CDR3: CASGDREAFF

size: NA
D: NA
V: TRBV5-5
J: TRBJ2-1
DNA: TGTGCCAGCGTGAGAGAGGTCCTCTACAATGAGCAGTTCTTC
CDR3: CASVREVLYNEQFF

size: NA
D: NA
V: TRBV28
J: TRBJ2-3
DNA: TGTGCCAGCAGGCCGGCAGGGAAAACAGATACGCAGTATTTT
CDR3: CASRPAGKTDTQYF

size: once
D: TRBD1
V: TRBV19
J: TRBJ1-2
DNA: TGTGCCAGTAGTATCCGAACCCCAGGGGGAGGCTACACCTTC
CDR3: CASSIRTPGGGYTF

size: NA
D: TRBD1
V: TRBV5-1
J: TRBJ1-5
DNA: TGCGCCAGCAGCTGGGGAACAGGGGCAAATCAGCCCCAGCATTTT
CDR3: CASSWGTGANQPQHF

size: NA
D: TRBD1
V: TRBV5-6
J: TRBJ2-3
DNA: TGTGCCAGCACCCTGTTGGGGACAGGGGTAGATACGCAGTATTTT
CDR3: CASTLLGTGVDTQYF

size: NA
D: NA
V: TRBV12-5
J: TRBJ2-5
DNA: TGTGCTAGTGGTCCACCAACAACGTTCCAAGAGACCCAGTACTTC
CDR3: CASGPPTTFQETQYF

size: NA
D: TRBD2
V: TRBV25-1
J: TRBJ2-5
DNA: TGTGCCAGCTTACCAGGTACTAGCGGAAAAGAGACCCAGTACTTC
CDR3: CASLPGTSGKETQYF

size: once
D: NA
V: TRBV3-1/TRBV3-2
J: TRBJ1-5
DNA: TGTGCCAGCAGCAAAGATGCAGGGGCCAATCAGCCCCAGCATTTT
CDR3: CASSKDAGANQPQHF

size: NA
D: TRBD1
V: TRBV25-1
J: TRBJ2-5
DNA: TGTGCCAGCAGTCTACGGGACAGGTGGGGGGAGACCCAGTACTTC
CDR3: CASSLRDRWGETQYF

size: NA
D: NA
V: TRBV7-9
J: TRBJ1-5
DNA: TGTGCCAGCAGCTCCCCAGGGCAGCCCCAGCATTTT
CDR3: CASSSPGQPQHF

size: NA
D: NA
V: TRBV7-2
J: TRBJ1-2
DNA: TGTGTCAGCAGCTCAAGAACGGGGGGCTACACCTTC
CDR3: CVSSSRTGGYTF

size: NA
D: NA
V: TRBV29-1
J: TRBJ1-2
DNA: TGCAGCGTTGTAGGGGGGGGCCGGGGTAACTATGGCTACACCTTC
CDR3: CSVVGGGRGNYGYTF

size: NA
D: TRBD1
V: TRBV7-9
J: TRBJ1-3
DNA: TGTGCCAGCAGCCCTCACCGGACAGGGGGCGAAAACACCATATATTTT
CDR3: CASSPHRTGGENTIYF